This T cell receptor beta chain was recorded in a study of T cell responses to AZD1222 COVID-19 vaccine. The CDR3 contains 15 residues. Germline V gene data show CDR1 as MNHEY and CDR2 as SVGAGI. With 8 bases clipped from V and 4 bases from J, the junction kept 9 bases outside the gene matches. Assay: immunoSEQ multiplex PCR; the TCRdb copy retains only in-frame clones and omits some. The data show fewer than 95,000 clones, 91% seen once. The sample consisted of peripheral blood, taken 28 days after the second AZD1222 dose. This rearrangement joins TRBV6-5 to TRBJ2-3, with 10 nucleotides matching TRBD2. This TCR was sampled from an adult who received the AZD1222 COVID-19 vaccine. The CDR3 DNA reads as TGTGCCAGCTCGGCTAGCGGGAGTGAGGCAGATACGCAGTATTTT. Protein sequence: CASSASGSEADTQYF.